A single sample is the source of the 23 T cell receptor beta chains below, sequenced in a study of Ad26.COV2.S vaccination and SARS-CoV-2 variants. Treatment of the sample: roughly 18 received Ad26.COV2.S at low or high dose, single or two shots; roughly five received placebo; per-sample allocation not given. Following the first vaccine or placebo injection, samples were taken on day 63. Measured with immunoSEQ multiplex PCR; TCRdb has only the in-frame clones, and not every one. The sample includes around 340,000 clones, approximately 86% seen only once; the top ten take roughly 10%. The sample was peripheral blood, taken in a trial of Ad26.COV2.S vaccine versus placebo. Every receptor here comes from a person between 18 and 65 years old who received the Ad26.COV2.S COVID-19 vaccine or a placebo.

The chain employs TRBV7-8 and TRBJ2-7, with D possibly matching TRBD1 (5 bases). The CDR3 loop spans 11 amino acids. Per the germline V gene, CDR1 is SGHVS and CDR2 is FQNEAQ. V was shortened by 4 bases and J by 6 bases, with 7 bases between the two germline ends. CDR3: CASSSGLEQYF. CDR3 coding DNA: TGTGCCAGCAGCTCAGGGCTCGAGCAGTACTTC.

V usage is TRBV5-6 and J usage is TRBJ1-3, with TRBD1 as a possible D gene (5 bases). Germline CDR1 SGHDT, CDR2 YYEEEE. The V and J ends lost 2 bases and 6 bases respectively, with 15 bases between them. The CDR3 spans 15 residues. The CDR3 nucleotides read TGTGCCAGCAGCTTCGCTCGGGGACTTATAAACACCATATATTTT. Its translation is CASSFARGLINTIYF.

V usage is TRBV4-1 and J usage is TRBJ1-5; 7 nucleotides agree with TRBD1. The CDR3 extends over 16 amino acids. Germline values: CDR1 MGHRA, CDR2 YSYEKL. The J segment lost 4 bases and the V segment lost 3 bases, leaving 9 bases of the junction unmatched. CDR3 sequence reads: CASSHYPGQINQPQHF. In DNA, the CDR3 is TGCGCCAGCAGCCATTATCCGGGACAGATAAATCAGCCCCAGCATTTT.

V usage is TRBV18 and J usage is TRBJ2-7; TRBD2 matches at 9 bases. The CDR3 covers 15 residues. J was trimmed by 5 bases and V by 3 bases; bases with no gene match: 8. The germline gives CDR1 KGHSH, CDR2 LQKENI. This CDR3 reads CASSPTRGGGNEQYF. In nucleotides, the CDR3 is TGTGCCAGCTCACCCACGCGGGGGGGCGGGAACGAGCAGTACTTC. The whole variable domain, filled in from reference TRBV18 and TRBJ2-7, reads NAGVMQNPRHLVRRRGQEARLRCSPMKGHSHVYWYRQLPEEGLKFMVYLQKENIIDESGMPKERFSAEFPKEGPSILRIQQVVRGDSAAYFCASSPTRGGGNEQYFGPGTRLTVT.

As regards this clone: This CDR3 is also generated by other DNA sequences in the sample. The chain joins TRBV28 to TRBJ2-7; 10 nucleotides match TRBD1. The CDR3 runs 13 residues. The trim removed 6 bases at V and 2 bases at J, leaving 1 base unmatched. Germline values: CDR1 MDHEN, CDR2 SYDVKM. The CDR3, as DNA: TGTGCCAGCAGCGGGACAGGGGCCTACGAGCAGTACTTC. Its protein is CASSGTGAYEQYF.

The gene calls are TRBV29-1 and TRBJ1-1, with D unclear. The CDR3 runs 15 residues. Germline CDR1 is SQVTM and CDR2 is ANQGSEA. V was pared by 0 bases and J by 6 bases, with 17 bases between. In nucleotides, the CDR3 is TGCAGCGTTGAAGATCTACTCCTGGGGAAACCTGAAGCTTTCTTT. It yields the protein CSVEDLLLGKPEAFF. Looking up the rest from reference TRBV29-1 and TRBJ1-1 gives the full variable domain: SAVISQKPSRDICQRGTSLTIQCQVDSQVTMMFWYRQQPGQSLTLIATANQGSEATYESGFVIDKFPISRPNLTFSTLTVSNMSPEDSSIYLCSVEDLLLGKPEAFFGQGTRLTVV.

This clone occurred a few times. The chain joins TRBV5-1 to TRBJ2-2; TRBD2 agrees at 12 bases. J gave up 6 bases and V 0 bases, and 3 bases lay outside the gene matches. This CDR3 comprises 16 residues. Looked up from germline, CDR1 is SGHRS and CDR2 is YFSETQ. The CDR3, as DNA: TGCGCCAGCAGCTTGGACCTAGCGGGAGGGCCCGGGGAGCTGTTTTTT. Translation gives CASSLDLAGGPGELFF.

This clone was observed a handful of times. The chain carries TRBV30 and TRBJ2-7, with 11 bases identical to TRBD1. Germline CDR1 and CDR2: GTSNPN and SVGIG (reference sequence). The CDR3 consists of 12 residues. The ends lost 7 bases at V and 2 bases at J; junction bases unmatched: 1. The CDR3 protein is CALDRGPYEQYF. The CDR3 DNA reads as TGTGCCTTGGACAGGGGGCCCTACGAGCAGTACTTC.

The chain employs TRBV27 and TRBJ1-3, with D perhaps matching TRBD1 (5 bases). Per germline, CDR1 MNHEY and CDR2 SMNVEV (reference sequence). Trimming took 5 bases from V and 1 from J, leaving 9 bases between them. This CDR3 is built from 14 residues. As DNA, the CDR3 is TGTGCCAGCAGTCCCAGGGTTTCTGGAAACACCATATATTTT. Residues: CASSPRVSGNTIYF.

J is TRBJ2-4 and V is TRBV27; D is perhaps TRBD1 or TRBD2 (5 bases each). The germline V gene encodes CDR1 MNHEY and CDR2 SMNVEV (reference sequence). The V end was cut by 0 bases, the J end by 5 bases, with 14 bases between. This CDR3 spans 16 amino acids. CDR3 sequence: CASSLSGVGSQNIQYF. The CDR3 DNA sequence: TGTGCCAGCAGTTTATCGGGGGTGGGCAGCCAAAACATTCAGTACTTC.

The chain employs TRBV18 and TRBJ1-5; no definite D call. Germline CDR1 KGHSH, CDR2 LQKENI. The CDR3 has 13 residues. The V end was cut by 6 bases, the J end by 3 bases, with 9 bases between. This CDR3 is CASSVGNNQPQHF. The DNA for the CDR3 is TGTGCCAGCTCGGTGGGAAACAATCAGCCCCAGCATTTT.

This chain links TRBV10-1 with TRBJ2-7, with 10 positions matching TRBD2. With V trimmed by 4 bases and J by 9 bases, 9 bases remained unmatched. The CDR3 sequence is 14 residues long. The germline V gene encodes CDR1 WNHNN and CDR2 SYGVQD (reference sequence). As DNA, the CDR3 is TGCGCCAGCAGTGGAGCGGGGGGGCCGTTCATGCAGTACTTC. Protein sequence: CASSGAGGPFMQYF.

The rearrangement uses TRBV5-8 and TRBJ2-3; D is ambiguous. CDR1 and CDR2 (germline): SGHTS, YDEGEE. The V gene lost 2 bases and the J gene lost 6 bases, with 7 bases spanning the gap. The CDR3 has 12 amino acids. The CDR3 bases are TGTGCCAGCAGCTTACGTAGCGATACGCAGTATTTT. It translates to CASSLRSDTQYF.

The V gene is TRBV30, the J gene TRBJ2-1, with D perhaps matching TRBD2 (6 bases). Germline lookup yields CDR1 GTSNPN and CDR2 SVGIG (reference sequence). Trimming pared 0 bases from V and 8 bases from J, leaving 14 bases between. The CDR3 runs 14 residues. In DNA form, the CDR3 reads TGTGCCTGGAGTGTGGGACTCAAAGGGGATGAGCAGTTCTTC. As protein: CAWSVGLKGDEQFF.

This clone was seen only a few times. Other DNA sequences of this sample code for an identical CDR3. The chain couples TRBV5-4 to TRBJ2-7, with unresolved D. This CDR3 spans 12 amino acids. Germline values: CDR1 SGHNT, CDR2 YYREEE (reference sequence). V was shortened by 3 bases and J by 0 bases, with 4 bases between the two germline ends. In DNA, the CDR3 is TGTGCCAGCAGCTGGGACTCCTACGAGCAGTACTTC. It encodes CASSWDSYEQYF.

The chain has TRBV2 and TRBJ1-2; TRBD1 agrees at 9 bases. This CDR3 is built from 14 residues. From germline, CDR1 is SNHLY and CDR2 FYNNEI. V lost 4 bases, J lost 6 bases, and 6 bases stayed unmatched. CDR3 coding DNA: TGTGCCAGCAGTGCTACAGGGGGCCGCCATGGCTACACCTTC. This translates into CASSATGGRHGYTF.

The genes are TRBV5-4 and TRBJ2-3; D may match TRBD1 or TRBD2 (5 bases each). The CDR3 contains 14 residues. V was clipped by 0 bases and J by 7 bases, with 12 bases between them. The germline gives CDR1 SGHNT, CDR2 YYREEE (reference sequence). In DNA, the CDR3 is TGTGCCAGCAGCTTGGGTCCGGGGCTGAATACGCAGTATTTT. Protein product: CASSLGPGLNTQYF.

In DNA, the CDR3 is TGTGCCAGCAGCCACCCGGACAGATCCCCCAATGAGCAGTTCTTC. Translating gives CASSHPDRSPNEQFF. The genes are TRBV3-1 (or the pseudogene TRBV3-2) and TRBJ2-1; possible D gene TRBD1, 6 bases. V was cut by 3 bases and J by 6 bases, with 15 bases left in between. CDR3 length: 15 residues. The germline CDR1 and CDR2 sequences are LGHDT and YNNKEL (reference sequence).

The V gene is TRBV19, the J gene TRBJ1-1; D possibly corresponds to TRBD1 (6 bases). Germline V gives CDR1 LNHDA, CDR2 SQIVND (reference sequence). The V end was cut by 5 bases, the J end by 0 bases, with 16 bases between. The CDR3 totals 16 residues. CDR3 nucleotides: TGTGCCAGTAGTTCACAGGGATGGGGGGTGAACACTGAAGCTTTCTTT. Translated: CASSSQGWGVNTEAFF.

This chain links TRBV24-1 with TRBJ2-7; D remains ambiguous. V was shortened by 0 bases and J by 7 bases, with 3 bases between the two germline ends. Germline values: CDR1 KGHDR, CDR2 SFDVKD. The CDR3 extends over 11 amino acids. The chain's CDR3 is CATSDLVEQYF. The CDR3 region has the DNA TGTGCCACCAGTGATTTGGTTGAGCAGTACTTC.

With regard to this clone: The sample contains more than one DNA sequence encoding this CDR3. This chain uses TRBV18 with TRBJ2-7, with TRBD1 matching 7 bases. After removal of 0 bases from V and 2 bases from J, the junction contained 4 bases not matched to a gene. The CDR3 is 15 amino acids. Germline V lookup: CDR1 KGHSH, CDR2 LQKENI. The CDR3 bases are TGTGCCAGCTCACCACCGACAGGGTCGCCCTACGAGCAGTACTTC. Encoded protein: CASSPPTGSPYEQYF. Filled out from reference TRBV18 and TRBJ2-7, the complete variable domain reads NAGVMQNPRHLVRRRGQEARLRCSPMKGHSHVYWYRQLPEEGLKFMVYLQKENIIDESGMPKERFSAEFPKEGPSILRIQQVVRGDSAAYFCASSPPTGSPYEQYFGPGTRLTVT.

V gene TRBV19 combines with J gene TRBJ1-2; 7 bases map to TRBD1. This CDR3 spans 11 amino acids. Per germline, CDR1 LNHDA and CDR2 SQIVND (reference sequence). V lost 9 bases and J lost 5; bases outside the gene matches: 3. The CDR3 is CASGQAYGYTF. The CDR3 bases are TGTGCCAGCGGACAGGCGTATGGCTACACCTTC.

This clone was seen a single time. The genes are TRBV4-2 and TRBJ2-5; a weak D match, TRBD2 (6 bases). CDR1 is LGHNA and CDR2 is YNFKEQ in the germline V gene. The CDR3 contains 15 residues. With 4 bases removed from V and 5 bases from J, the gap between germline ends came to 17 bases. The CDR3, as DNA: TGTGCCAGCAGCCCTACCTCCGGGACTGTGGAGACCCAGTACTTC. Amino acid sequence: CASSPTSGTVETQYF.